Listed here is a single TCR beta chain. Its antigen is still unknown. Sequenced by immunoSEQ multiplex PCR; TCRdb stores in-frame clones only, minus some. The sample comprises around 150,000 clones, 65% to 90% of which are singletons, and approximately 8% rests with the top ten. Trimming took 6 bases from V and 3 from J, leaving 18 bases between them. The CDR3 consists of 15 residues. In germline, CDR1 is SGHNT, CDR2 YENEEA. These data are taken from a study of T cell responses to AZD1222 COVID-19 vaccine. Study-wide findings and caveats: No repertoire was sampled before or during the peak T cell response, only after it. Seropositive status at baseline applied to only five or six AZD1222 recipients. The reported proportion of spike-specific TCRs targeting unmutated variant regions was nearly half. White British ancestry dominated among donors, who included more females, and clonal diversity was possibly underestimated.

Here the sequenced sample was peripheral blood, taken 28 days after the second dose of the MenACWY control vaccine. The chain recombines TRBV11-3 with TRBJ2-7; possibly TRBD1 for D (5 bases). This receptor was identified in an adult who received the MenACWY meningococcal vaccine as a control. CDR3: CASRGWGSNDYEQYF. As DNA, the CDR3 is TGTGCCAGCAGGGGGTGGGGCAGCAACGACTACGAGCAGTACTTC.